This T cell receptor (beta chain) was documented in a study of cytomegalovirus exposure and HLA in healthy donors (dated 2017 in TCRdb). For context, the study as a whole: An earlier analysis of 587 of the donors reported about 250 Gb of sequence data and some 100 million unique TCR beta sequences from approximately 180 million T cells. Every discovery cohort repertoire had been produced on one sequencing platform. The study used immunosequencing to profile the T cell repertoires of approximately 640 subjects and linked those repertoires to cytomegalovirus serostatus. Of the 350 to 450 genotyped donors, 65% to 90% were placed in the genetic ancestry cluster associated with self-reported Caucasian donors. The study aimed to test whether cataloging public T cell receptors could reveal signatures of past pathogen exposure. In a later genetic analysis, genome-wide SNP genotypes for about three fifths of the 666 donors were used, and that subset was treated as a discovery cohort. Besides the first cohort of around 700 subjects, a separate validation cohort made up of over 95 different subjects was used. Both class I and class II loci were covered by HLA typing, at four-digit resolution. The number of donors typed differed by locus, with roughly 620-630 for A, B, C, DRB1 and DQB1, about 500 for DQA1, over 600 for DPA1, and some 470 for DPB1. Alongside the repertoire data, information on donor age, sex, ethnicity and CMV serostatus was compiled. An earlier analysis of around 640 of the donors used high-throughput TCR beta sequencing to judge whether each TCR beta V gene segment behaved as functional or pseudogenic. High-throughput TCR immunosequencing, statistical association of individual TCRs with disease status, and machine learning were combined to predict cytomegalovirus infection status. A later analysis re-examined previously published TCR beta repertoires from more than 650 donors and added high-resolution HLA genotyping to investigate patterns of TCR occurrence. Roughly 300 gigabases of sequencing data and around 87 million unique TCR sequences were included in an early release covering around 650 HLA-typed donors. About five DR-DQ haplotypes were treated as single units for association and clustering because of strong linkage in the cohort. The later analysis used no new phenotypic data to find candidate immune exposures, relying instead on TCR beta sequences and their occurrence across donors. On average, around 240,000 unique TCR beta nucleotide sequences were sequenced per donor among a few hundred genotyped donors of the cohort, with roughly 18% of those sequences being non-productive.

In total, over 600 healthy bone marrow donors made up the cohort. At the time of sampling, all cohort members were nominally healthy, though unrecorded immune exposures were likely present. The donor was CMV seropositive and was included in the group of 250 to 300 seropositive cohort members. A peripheral blood sample was collected from each donor, and TCR beta sequencing was performed on peripheral blood mononuclear cells. The Qiagen DNeasy Blood Extraction Kit was used to extract genomic DNA from the blood cell samples. The library came from the immunoSEQ multiplex PCR assay. The multiplex PCR relied on a mix of 60 forward primers for TCR Vbeta segments and 13 reverse primers for TCR Jbeta segments. The CDR3 region of rearranged TCR beta genes was amplified from genomic DNA with a multiplex PCR assay. On the Illumina HiSeq System, the amplified TCR beta libraries were sequenced as 87-base-pair reads. The authors' analysis ran thus. A later analysis counted around 72 million unique TCR beta chains across the 600 to 850 repertoires, and roughly 10 million of these chains were shared by at least two donors. Raw reads were error-corrected and collapsed into unique sequences with a nearest-neighbor algorithm that merged closely related sequences to remove PCR and sequencing errors. Alignment of CDR3 sequences to IMGT reference sequences was used to assign V, D and J gene segments. For a sequence to be retained, a match of at least six nucleotides was required to both a V gene segment and a J gene segment. A rearrangement counted as productive if the CDR3 had no stop codons and remained in frame with V and J, and every other rearrangement counted as non-productive. CDR3 was defined by IMGT convention, running from the second conserved V-encoded cysteine to the conserved J-encoded phenylalanine. The earlier analysis of 587 of the donors excluded any sequence lacking an unambiguous match to a single V gene segment. An earlier analysis of about 600 of the donors called V segments functional above 56.7% productive rearrangements and segregating when the between-donor standard deviation exceeded 5%. A statistical classification framework was developed to diagnose cytomegalovirus status using the catalog of TCR beta chain sequences. V and J gene assignment, in a later analysis, came from comparing TCR nucleotide sequences with IMGT/GENE-DB human TR gene sequences. A later analysis assigned CDR3 sequences and most-parsimonious VDJ recombination scenarios with the TCRdist pipeline. In a later analysis, each TCR beta chain was defined by its CDR3 amino acid sequence together with its V-gene family, and reads without a unique V-gene family were excluded. In a later analysis, 450 to 600 highly shared, low-generation-probability nucleotide sequences were removed to address suspected cross-contamination and a sequencing artifact. For each public chain, a later analysis derived a clonal expansion index from normalized ranks of inferred template counts within each repertoire. A later analysis computed generation probabilities with a VDJ recombination model fitted to out-of-frame rearrangements, and checked the results against IGoR. A later analysis scored TCR-TCR, TCR-HLA and TCR-CMV co-occurrence with hypergeometric tests, applying a repertoire-size bias correction to TCR pairs. To estimate false discovery rates, a later analysis permuted the HLA or CMV assignments 20 times. In a later analysis, co-occurring TCRs were grouped using DBSCAN, with TCRdist sequence similarity added in when clustering inside HLA-allele-positive subsets. Repertoires with fewer than 30,000 or more than 120,000 public chains, plus five repertoires with anomalous nucleotide sharing, were excluded from co-occurrence clustering. The source is immuneACCESS, and TCRdb retained only in-frame sequences with V and J called. Part of the clones is not carried over; for the studies checked, unresolved V genes explain less than half of this, and the remainder is unexplained. The V and J calls and clone size are taken from that table; D and trimming were inferred from the DNA. For this sample the table gives 200,000 to 300,000 clones, of which about 80% were detected only once. The ten largest clones take up about 7.5% of the sample.

The paper as a whole reports these results and caveats: Strong co-occurrence of HLA alleles, especially DR and DQ, made assigning TCR associations to individual alleles difficult. Because counts were too low, about 15 rarely observed V segments, including chromosome 9 orphons, were left out of the earlier analysis of a few hundred of the donors. The classifier was reported to diagnose cytomegalovirus status with high specificity and sensitivity in both the original cohort and the validation cohort. A total of some 180 TCR beta chains were listed by the study as associated with cytomegalovirus. This cohort had only TCR beta chains sequenced, and the lack of alpha or paired-chain data limited which features could be detected. The authors suggested that the approach could potentially be generalized to other disease states and immunological phenotypes. A few of the identified cytomegalovirus-associated TCR beta chains were confirmed in vitro to be specific for cytomegalovirus antigens. Correlated functional status among segregating V segments might reflect linkage disequilibrium, but an unknown experimental factor could not be ruled out. A further reported finding was that TCR beta sequences accurately predicted the HLA-A and HLA-B alleles for most subjects in the first cohort. Because some donors lacked HLA typing at each locus, the association tests relied only on the typed subset. Most CMV-associated TCR beta chains appeared to be HLA-restricted in a later analysis, and the HLA associations seemed to be driven largely by CMV exposure. Broadly in line with IMGT annotations, most TCR beta V segments showed up in productive rearrangements about 87% or about 30% of the time in an earlier analysis of several hundred of the donors. A later genetic analysis associated a missense DCLRE1C variant with V-gene and J-gene trimming of TCR beta chains, and an independent cohort replicated the association. A cluster of highly shared sequence variants was judged likely to represent a technical artifact of the sequencing pipeline. According to a later analysis, parvovirus B19, influenza, CMV and Epstein-Barr virus appeared linked to several top co-occurrence clusters. A later analysis found that HLA-associated TCR beta chains were more clonally expanded and had lower generation probabilities than equally common non-associated chains. Compared with the approximately 700-donor mean, donors in an Asian-associated ancestry cluster had fewer N-insertions in productive TCRs, according to a later genetic analysis. According to a later analysis, TCR association rates differed among HLA loci, with DRB1 alleles showing the most associated TCRs and HLA-C alleles showing the fewest. Sequencing depth was assumed to be roughly uniform across donors in the presence/absence analyses, though that assumption may not hold. Most TCR sequences were seen in very few donors, while some public TCRs were found in many individuals. In a later analysis, some 18,000 TCR beta sequences were associated with specific HLA alleles at a false discovery rate of 0.05. Immune exposure information for the cohort was limited to CMV serostatus.

Of note for this clone: Its antigen is still unknown. Base-call qualities are not available, and no considerably larger clone is one nucleotide away.

The sequence came from a woman aged 60-75 years in good health and CMV-seropositive. Specimen: PBMCs.

CDR3 loop: CASSERLAGGPRETQYF. The DNA reads as follows: TGTGCCAGCTCAGAACGACTAGCGGGAGGGCCTCGGGAGACCCAGTACTTC. The V and J genes are TRBV18 and TRBJ2-5, with 14 bases in between that match TRBD2. The CDR3 goes from the cysteine to the phenylalanine over 17 residues. Here the CDR3 DNA is all that survives: 51 bases in frame from base 1. The germline V gene provides CDR1 KGHSH and CDR2 LQKENI. V ends up 5 bases short and J 5 bases short, with an unmatched junction base count of 10.